The rows below give T cell receptor beta chains drawn from one sample of a study of blood T cell repertoires in COVID-19. Profiling relied on immunoSEQ multiplex PCR, and the TCRdb table lists in-frame clones only, not all of them. The sample lists some 300,000 clones, more than 70% seen once, with 5.5% to 8% in the top ten. Sequenced input: peripheral blood. These receptors were collected from a woman in her 30s who had recovered from COVID-19. Both conserved end residues are trimmed from each CDR3.

CDR3,V,J
ASSQGQVSNYGYT,TRBV7-2,TRBJ1-2
SVDIGTGWSEQY,TRBV29-1,TRBJ2-7
ASSLGGGGELF,TRBV7-2,TRBJ2-2
ASRSNPGDGYT,TRBV28,TRBJ1-2
ASSQGTFNYEQY,TRBV3-1/TRBV3-2,TRBJ2-7
ASSPAGSGANVLT,TRBV3-1/TRBV3-2,TRBJ2-6
ASSADRDSPLH,TRBV6-5,TRBJ1-6
ASSQADRNTGELF,TRBV4-1,TRBJ2-2
ASSLGQHNEKLF,TRBV9,TRBJ1-4
ASRPAEAQNTEAF,TRBV7-9,TRBJ1-1
ASSQDSGGVYNEQF,TRBV4-2,TRBJ2-1
ASSKTAGGPDKNIQY,TRBV2,TRBJ2-4
ASRDGTTMGELF,TRBV3-1/TRBV3-2,TRBJ2-2
ASSPLLAASTDTQY,TRBV18,TRBJ2-3
ASSRMGGGYEQY,TRBV14,TRBJ2-7
ASSLAGTGQETQY,TRBV18,TRBJ2-5
ASSQGDRVYGYT,TRBV4-3,TRBJ1-2
ASWGGGTGELF,TRBV12-3/TRBV12-4,TRBJ2-2
ASSYSNRGREKLF,TRBV6-5,TRBJ1-4
ASSLDTGGDEQY,TRBV5-1,TRBJ2-7
ASSRELGGFESDTIY,TRBV7-6,TRBJ1-3
ASSLVGDGSVPLH,TRBV11-1,TRBJ1-6
ASSYDRLNTIY,TRBV6-5,TRBJ1-3
ASSSLQGLPYGYT,TRBV5-4,TRBJ1-2
AWSDASAF,TRBV30,TRBJ1-1
ASSLGLAGPQDTQY,TRBV5-1,TRBJ2-3
VAGGNTGELF,TRBV28,TRBJ2-2
ASSRSGSRGTEAF,TRBV3-1/TRBV3-2,TRBJ1-1
SVVQGNQPQH,TRBV29-1,TRBJ1-5
ASSRQGTKNQPQH,TRBV6-6,TRBJ1-5
ASSLPSNTGELF,TRBV5-1,TRBJ2-2
ASSRTGQVTDTQY,TRBV5-1,TRBJ2-3
ASSSKTGGTDTQY,TRBV5-1,TRBJ2-3
SVRGKGEAF,TRBV29-1,TRBJ1-1
ASSPVGSWNTGELF,TRBV7-9,TRBJ2-2
ATSDSGTGGLEQY,TRBV24-1,TRBJ2-7
ASRPGTVYEQY,TRBV6-5,TRBJ2-7
ASTRDLNTEAF,TRBV2,TRBJ1-1
ASSLRTSGNEQF,TRBV28,TRBJ2-1
ASSQEFMSSYNSPLH,TRBV3-1/TRBV3-2,TRBJ1-6
ASSLRGTSLDTQY,TRBV5-1,TRBJ2-3